This TCR beta chain came from a study of blood T cells in healthy people across ages. This clonotype was found a few times. Antigen: not known. Study-level findings and limits: Per million T cells, TCR beta diversity dropped about linearly as age rose.

A second roughly 7 to 11 cycle PCR used barcoded and J-beta primers. Each cDNA was tagged by a template-switch adaptor containing 12 random nucleotides. TCRdb passed the 5' RACE reads through MiXCR, listing each CDR3 protein once. The table shows fewer than 2,000,000 distinct CDR3 sequences, with about 39% occurring only once. The CDR3 contains 13 residues. Germline loops: CDR1 MGHDK, CDR2 SYGVNS. The V end lost 1 base, the J end lost 7 bases, and 8 bases lay between the germline ends. The clonotype was recovered from a human donor in good health. Sequenced input: blood. The chain links TRBV25-1 to TRBJ1-5; D remains unclear. CDR3 in amino acids: CASSELSGQPQHF. CDR3 DNA sequence: TGTGCCAGCAGTGAATTGAGTGGACAGCCCCAGCATTTT.